This TCR beta chain comes out of a study of cytomegalovirus exposure and HLA in healthy donors. General study findings and limits: Analysis was carried out at a later point, and it linked a missense DCLRE1C variant to TCR beta V- and J-gene trimming. Most TCR beta V segments were productive about 90% or about 30% of the time in an earlier analysis.

This clone was counted a single time. Its target is unknown. This CDR3 spans 16 amino acids. Germline V gene data show CDR1 as SGHRS and CDR2 as YFSETQ. V shed 2 bases and J shed 0 bases, with 14 bases lying between them. The PCR contained 60 Vbeta and 13 Jbeta primers. The table came from immunoSEQ multiplex PCR; TCRdb's copy has only in-frame clones and leaves some out. The sample carries 150,000 to 200,000 clones, about four fifths recorded once. The receptor was isolated from a woman in her forties in good health and CMV-seronegative. The specimen sequenced was PBMCs. The chain carries TRBV5-1 and TRBJ2-5; D is unclear. The CDR3 sequence: CASSFTVAGYQETQYF. The CDR3 nucleotides read TGCGCCAGCAGCTTTACTGTGGCAGGATACCAAGAGACCCAGTACTTC.